This T cell receptor (beta chain) was captured by sequencing in a study of T-cell reconstitution after alpha-beta-depleted transplantation in children. General study results and limits: About two months after transplant, alpha-beta T cells reportedly came from several hundred expanded graft clones. Newly produced T cells mostly provided counts and TCRbeta diversity after one year, as hyperexpanded clones declined.

This CDR3 is 14 amino acids long. Trimming removed 7 bases from V and 10 bases from J; junction bases left unmatched: 13. Germline CDR1 DFQATT, CDR2 SNEGSKA (reference sequence). A note on this clonotype: No antigen is known for it.

Unique molecular identifiers were used in preparing the TCRbeta library. TCRdb ran MiXCR on the PCR reads and lists one entry per CDR3 protein. The data show approximately 650,000 distinct CDR3 sequences, about an eighth seen once. Sequenced here: PBMCs, sampled before TCRalphabeta/CD19-depleted stem cell transplant. This TCR came from a girl aged 2 to 9 with congenital amegakaryocytic thrombocytopenia, due to receive a stem cell transplant. The J gene is TRBJ1-6, the V gene TRBV20-1, with TRBD1 matching over 7 bases. The CDR3 sequence: CSVGTGQVNSPLHF. The CDR3, as DNA: TGCAGTGTTGGGACCGGACAGGTGAACTCACCCCTCCACTTT.